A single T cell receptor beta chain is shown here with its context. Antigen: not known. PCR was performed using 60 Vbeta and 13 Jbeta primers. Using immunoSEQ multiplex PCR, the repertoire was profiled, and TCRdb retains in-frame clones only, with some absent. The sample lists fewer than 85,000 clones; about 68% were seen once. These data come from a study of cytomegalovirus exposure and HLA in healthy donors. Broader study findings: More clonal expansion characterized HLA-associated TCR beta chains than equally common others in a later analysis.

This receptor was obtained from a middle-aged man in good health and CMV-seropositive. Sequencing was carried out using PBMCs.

Here the CDR3 reads CASSDKSENTGELFF. The CDR3 DNA sequence: TGTGCCAGCAGTGATAAGAGCGAGAACACCGGGGAGCTGTTTTTT. This rearrangement joins TRBV6-4 to TRBJ2-2; D unresolved. CDR1 MRHNA and CDR2 SNTAGT come from the germline V gene. V lost 3 bases and J lost 1, with 9 bases in between. This CDR3 has 15 residues.